The 2 T cell receptor beta chains below were found in one sample sequenced in a study of molecular identifiers for immune sequencing clone quantification. TCRdb used MiXCR to reprocess the PCR reads, holding one entry per CDR3 protein. The sample includes about half a million distinct CDR3 sequences, about a fifth of them seen just once. Sequenced material: naive CD8+ T cells from blood, with Jurkat cell RNA spiked in. Documented subset: FACS-sorted CD8+CD4-CCR7+CD45RA+ naive T cells. These receptors were collected from a human donor in good health. Some libraries in this study had Jurkat cell RNA spiked in.

This clonotype was recorded at least ten times. The V gene is TRBV5-1, the J gene TRBJ1-1, with 10 bases matching TRBD1. Per the germline V gene, CDR1 is SGHRS and CDR2 is YFSETQ. The CDR3 is 16 amino acids. With 4 bases clipped from V and 4 bases from J, the junction kept 10 bases outside the gene matches. Here the CDR3 DNA reads TGCGCCAGCAGCCTGGGACAGGGGATGAGAGGCACTGAAGCTTTCTTT. Its translation is CASSLGQGMRGTEAFF.

V gene TRBV6-5 combines with J gene TRBJ1-1, with D tentatively TRBD1 (6 bases). This CDR3 spans 16 amino acids. Germline lookup yields CDR1 MNHEY and CDR2 SVGAGI. The V end lost 6 bases, the J end lost 0 bases, and 17 bases lay between the germline ends. The CDR3, as DNA: TGTGCCAGCAGCCTCTTGAGGGGGACCATGAACACTGAAGCTTTCTTT. Its translation is CASSLLRGTMNTEAFF.